The 23 T cell receptor beta chains below were found in one sample sequenced in a study of T cell repertoires in cytomegalovirus infection. Using its own MiXCR run on the reads, TCRdb lists one record per CDR3 protein. Here the sample spans roughly 200,000 distinct CDR3 sequences, around 35% being singletons. For these receptors, no antigen is known. Sequences were derived from CD8+ T cells from cultured PBMCs, sampled from culture after CMV antigen stimulation. These receptors came from a human donor in good health (CMV status not recorded). Some clones in this sample may be carry-over from other donors' samples.

DNA for the CDR3: TGTGCCAGCAGTTTTTCGCATCTACCAACTAACTATGGCTACACCTTC. The encoded protein is CASSFSHLPTNYGYTF. The chain employs TRBV12-3 or TRBV12-4 and TRBJ1-2; no firm D call. The V and J ends lost 3 bases and 0 bases respectively, with 14 bases between them. The CDR3 runs to 16 residues.

This chain uses TRBV20-1 with TRBJ1-2, with TRBD1 matching over 7 bases. In germline, CDR1 is DFQATT, CDR2 SNEGSKA (reference sequence). V shed 6 bases, J shed 0 bases, and the junction held 7 bases outside the gene matches. The CDR3 extends over 14 amino acids. The CDR3 region is CSAADRVSNYGYTF. CDR3 nucleotides: TGCAGTGCAGCCGACAGGGTTTCTAACTATGGCTACACCTTC.

J is TRBJ2-1 and V is TRBV2; TRBD1 might be the D (6 bases). This CDR3 is 12 amino acids long. The germline CDR1 and CDR2 sequences are SNHLY and FYNNEI. The V end was cut by 5 bases, the J end by 9 bases, with 11 bases between. DNA of the CDR3: TGTGCCAGCAGTTACAGGGATGTTGAGCAGTTCTTC. It codes for CASSYRDVEQFF. The full variable domain, completed using reference TRBV2 and TRBJ2-1, is EPEVTQTPSHQVTQMGQEVILRCVPISNHLYFYWYRQILGQKVEFLVSFYNNEISEKSEIFDDQFSVERPDGSNFTLKIRSTKLEDSAMYFCASSYRDVEQFFGPGTRLTVL.

J is TRBJ2-7 and V is TRBV12-3 or TRBV12-4, with 7 bases matching TRBD1. J was trimmed by 2 bases and V by 5 bases; bases with no gene match: 12. CDR3 length: 16 amino acids. Written as DNA, the CDR3 is TGTGCCAGCAGTAGGACAGGAGATATGGATACCTACGAGCAGTACTTC. Its protein is CASSRTGDMDTYEQYF.

The CDR3 protein is CASSPPPGTGKGDTQYF. CDR3 DNA: TGTGCCAGCAGCCCCCCACCCGGGACAGGGAAGGGCGATACGCAGTATTTT. The chain employs TRBV7-6 and TRBJ2-3, with TRBD1 identical over 9 bases. Trimming cost V 5 bases and J 6 bases; bases outside gene matches: 15. This CDR3 is 17 amino acids long. Germline V gives CDR1 SGHVS, CDR2 FNYEAQ.

In its sample, this clonotype was seen many times. The V gene is TRBV7-2, the J gene TRBJ1-5; 9 bases fit TRBD1. Germline loops: CDR1 SGHTA, CDR2 FQGNSA. Germline trimming cut 4 bases from V and 7 bases from J; bases unmatched to any gene: 8. The CDR3 runs 15 residues. The chain's CDR3 is CASSWTGTGRQPQHF. The CDR3 nucleotides read TGTGCCAGCAGCTGGACCGGGACAGGGAGGCAGCCCCAGCATTTT.

This chain connects TRBV19 to TRBJ1-1; TRBD1 aligns across 7 bases. The CDR3 is 14 residues long. With 6 bases clipped from V and 0 bases from J, the junction kept 4 bases outside the gene matches. CDR1 LNHDA and CDR2 SQIVND come from the germline V gene (reference sequence). Written as DNA, the CDR3 is TGTGCCAGTAGCTCACAGGGGATGAACACTGAAGCTTTCTTT. Protein product: CASSSQGMNTEAFF.

This clonotype was counted a few times. The chain carries TRBV10-3 and TRBJ1-2; 7 bases map to TRBD1. This CDR3 region has 15 residues. The trim removed 0 bases at V and 0 bases at J, leaving 1 base unmatched. The germline V gene encodes CDR1 ENHRY and CDR2 SYGVKD. CDR3 in amino acids: CAISESTGPNYGYTF. As DNA, the CDR3 is TGTGCCATCAGTGAGTCGACAGGGCCTAACTATGGCTACACCTTC.

This rearrangement joins TRBV6-6 to TRBJ1-2; 10 bases fit TRBD1. The germline gives CDR1 MNHNY, CDR2 SVGAGI (reference sequence). The CDR3 sequence is 18 residues long. The trim removed 0 bases at V and 0 bases at J, leaving 7 bases unmatched. This CDR3 is CASSYSPGQGTTNYGYTF. In DNA, the CDR3 is TGTGCCAGCAGTTACTCTCCGGGACAGGGGACGACTAACTATGGCTACACCTTC.

There are a few counts of this clonotype. J is TRBJ2-7 and V is TRBV7-9; 7 bases line up with TRBD1. Germline-derived CDR1 and CDR2 are SEHNR and FQNEAQ (reference sequence). V lost 1 base and J lost 5; bases outside the gene matches: 2. There are 13 residues in the CDR3. In DNA, the CDR3 is TGTGCCAGCAGCTTAGAGGGGGCTGACGAGCAGTACTTC. This translates into CASSLEGADEQYF.

This chain connects TRBV7-9 to TRBJ1-2; 9 positions agree with TRBD1. Germline assignment: CDR1 SEHNR and CDR2 FQNEAQ (reference sequence). The CDR3 totals 14 residues. The V gene end was trimmed by 8 bases and the J gene end by 6 bases; junction bases not matched to a gene: 10. Written as DNA, the CDR3 is TGTGCCAGCTCCTCCCCCGGGACAGGGCATGGCTACACCTTC. Its translation is CASSSPGTGHGYTF.

The rearrangement links TRBV7-3 to TRBJ2-3, with 7 bases identical to TRBD2. The CDR3 sequence is 13 residues long. Trimming at V came to 4 bases and at J to 6 bases, leaving 4 bases not matched to a gene. Germline assignment: CDR1 SGHTA and CDR2 FQGTGA. The CDR3 is CASSSGGRDTQYF. The CDR3 nucleotides are TGTGCCAGCAGCTCCGGGGGGAGGGATACGCAGTATTTT.

The V call is TRBV6-6, the J call TRBJ1-4; D may be TRBD1 (5 bases). Trimming removed 5 bases from V and 0 bases from J, with 22 bases in between. CDR3 size: 19 residues. Germline-derived CDR1 and CDR2 are MNHNY and SVGAGI (reference sequence). For the CDR3, the DNA is TGTGCCAGCAGTGAGCACAGGACGACGAGTGGGGCAACTAATGAAAAACTGTTTTTT. Its protein is CASSEHRTTSGATNEKLFF.

This clonotype was observed a handful of times. This chain links TRBV5-5 with TRBJ2-1; no firm D call. V lost 0 bases and J lost 4, with 5 bases in between. The CDR3 has 13 residues. CDR1 is SGHKS, CDR2 YYEKEE, per germline (reference sequence). Here the CDR3 reads CASSLERYNEQFF. CDR3 bases: TGTGCCAGCAGCTTGGAGAGGTACAATGAGCAGTTCTTC.

This chain uses TRBV7-2 with TRBJ2-3, with D perhaps matching TRBD2 (5 bases). CDR1 and CDR2 from the germline V gene are SGHTA and FQGNSA. The germline V and J ends were trimmed by 8 bases and 1 base, with 13 bases remaining between them. The CDR3 has 14 amino acids. The CDR3 region is CASHGDSGTDTQYF. For the CDR3, the DNA is TGTGCCAGCCACGGGGATAGCGGCACAGATACGCAGTATTTT.

This clonotype was seen a handful of times. The gene calls are TRBV7-6 and TRBJ1-2; D might be TRBD1 (5 bases). The ends were cut back, 2 bases at V and 7 bases at J, with 20 bases in the middle. The CDR3 covers 16 residues. Per germline, CDR1 SGHVS and CDR2 FNYEAQ. CDR3 region: CASSLPYSGTTPGYTF. CDR3 nucleotides: TGTGCCAGCAGCTTACCTTACTCCGGGACCACTCCTGGCTACACCTTC.

This clonotype has just a few counts. This sequence joins TRBV7-8 and TRBJ2-2; the D is unclear. CDR3 length: 13 amino acids. The V gene's germline CDR1 is SGHVS and CDR2 FQNEAQ. Trimming took off 11 bases at V and 0 bases at J, with 10 bases between the two ends. CDR3 region: CAQLGSNTGELFF. Here the CDR3 DNA reads TGTGCCCAGTTAGGCTCGAACACCGGGGAGCTGTTTTTT.

V is TRBV20-1 and J is TRBJ1-2; maybe TRBD1 (5 bases). The CDR3 consists of 12 residues. The germline V and J ends were trimmed by 3 bases and 6 bases, with 11 bases remaining between them. Germline assignment: CDR1 DFQATT and CDR2 SNEGSKA (reference sequence). CDR3: CSARGGINGYTF. The CDR3 DNA sequence: TGCAGTGCTAGGGGGGGGATTAATGGCTACACCTTC.

The chain couples TRBV4-1 to TRBJ2-1; 14 positions match TRBD2. Losses at the gene ends were 2 bases for V and 5 bases for J; bases not matched to a gene: 5. The CDR3 is 17 amino acids. Looked up from germline, CDR1 is MGHRA and CDR2 is YSYEKL. The CDR3 DNA follows: TGCGCCAGCAGCCAATCCCAGACTAGCGGGGGGGACAATGAGCAGTTCTTC. It specifies CASSQSQTSGGDNEQFF.

The rearrangement joins TRBV6-1 to TRBJ2-3, with a possible D match to TRBD1 (6 bases). V was pared by 6 bases and J by 1 base, with 11 bases between. Germline loops: CDR1 MNHNS, CDR2 SASEGT. CDR3 length equals 14 residues. Here the CDR3 DNA reads TGTGCCAGCAGGGCAGGGGACGGCACAGATACGCAGTATTTT. Amino acids: CASRAGDGTDTQYF.

The chain joins TRBV28 to TRBJ2-7, with TRBD1 matching 9 bases. Germline lookup yields CDR1 MDHEN and CDR2 SYDVKM. Germline trimming cut 6 bases from V and 5 bases from J; bases unmatched to any gene: 8. CDR3 length equals 14 residues. CDR3 residues: CASRDRDRAHEQYF. The CDR3 DNA follows: TGTGCCAGCAGGGACCGGGACAGGGCCCACGAGCAGTACTTC.

This sequence joins TRBV7-4 and TRBJ2-2; 7 positions agree with TRBD1. Germline V lookup: CDR1 SGHVT, CDR2 SQSDAQ. This CDR3 comprises 13 residues. Unmatched junction bases numbered 6, after V lost 6 bases and J lost 8 bases. The CDR3 sequence: CASSSDRPGELFF. The CDR3 bases are TGTGCCAGCAGTTCGGACAGGCCAGGGGAGCTGTTTTTT. The entire variable domain, with the rest obtained from reference TRBV7-4 and TRBJ2-2, is as follows: GAGVSQSPRYKVAKRGRDVALRCDSISGHVTLYWYRQTLGQGSEVLTYSQSDAQRDKSGRPSGRFSAERPERSVSTLKIQRTEQGDSAVYLCASSSDRPGELFFGEGSRLTVL.

This clonotype showed up just once. Relative to the germline gene, one junction end is altered; a read error may explain this. The CDR3 is CARSFLVYYTGELFF. The CDR3 bases are TGTGCCAGAAGTTTTCTGGTCTACTACACCGGGGAGCTGTTTTTT. The rearrangement uses TRBV28 and TRBJ2-2, with D hard to call. This CDR3 contains 15 residues. CDR1 and CDR2 (germline): MDHEN, SYDVKM. Drawing the rest from reference TRBV28 and TRBJ2-2, the complete variable domain is DVKVTQSSRYLVKRTGEKVFLECVQDMDHENMFWYRQDPGLGLRLIYFSYDVKMKEKGDIPEGYSVSREKKERFSLILESASTNQTSMYLCARSFLVYYTGELFFGEGSRLTVL.